This TCR beta chain emerged from a study of CD8 T cells in Susac syndrome. From blood CD8+ and CD4+ T cells, TCR beta sequences were generated. TEMRA cells were enriched by FACS, and CD4+ and CD8+ T cells were negatively isolated. General observations from the study: The study admitted that it had a relatively small number of individuals in its TCR sequencing and HLA analysis.

The junction had 7 bases not matched to a gene; V was cut back by 6 bases and J by 3 bases. The germline gives CDR1 SNHLY, CDR2 FYNNEI. This CDR3 is 15 amino acids long. When the RNA was reverse transcribed, random hexamers were used with an input of roughly 0.45 to 1 ug. TCR beta CDR3 was amplified by immunoSEQ multiplex PCR. This amplification extended across 54 Vbeta and 13 Jbeta segments. MiXCR, run by TCRdb on the immunoSEQ multiplex PCR reads, gives a single entry per CDR3 protein. The sample includes about 200,000 distinct CDR3 sequences, 95% of them seen just once. A word on this clonotype: Its target is not known.

This TCR was recovered from a human donor in good health. Sequencing used CD4+ T cells from PBMCs. The rearrangement links TRBV2 to TRBJ2-2; TRBD1 matches 7 bases. The CDR3 protein is CASRADRADTGELFF. In nucleotides, the CDR3 is TGTGCCAGCAGGGCCGACAGGGCGGACACCGGGGAGCTGTTTTTT.